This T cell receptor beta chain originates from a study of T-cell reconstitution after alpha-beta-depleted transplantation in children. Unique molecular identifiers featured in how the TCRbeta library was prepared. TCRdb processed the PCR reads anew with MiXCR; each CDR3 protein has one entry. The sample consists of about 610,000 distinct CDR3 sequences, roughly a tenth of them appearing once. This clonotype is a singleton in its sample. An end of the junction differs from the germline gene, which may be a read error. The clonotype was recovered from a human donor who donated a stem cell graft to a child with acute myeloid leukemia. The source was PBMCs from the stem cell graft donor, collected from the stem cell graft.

CDR3 nucleotide sequence: TGTGCCACCAGTAGAGGGGTAGCACCGGGACAGGGGGCCTCCTACGAGCAGTACTTC. Translation gives CATSRGVAPGQGASYEQYF. The chain has TRBV15 and TRBJ2-7; 12 nucleotides line up with TRBD1. This CDR3 has 19 residues. In germline, CDR1 is LNHNV, CDR2 YYDKDF (reference sequence).